This T cell receptor (beta chain) was found in a study of shared clonotypes between healthy human individuals (dated by TCRdb to the early 2020s). Notes on the research overall: A couple of women and a few men aged 18 to 49 years were included in the cohort. Leukapheresis yielded between about 0.94 and 8.9 billion PBMCs per donor. Different laboratories and diverse techniques were used to prepare libraries and sequence TCR repertoires, to increase sequencing depth and limit assay-specific biases. Blood TCR repertoires of a handful of healthy adults were deeply sequenced to estimate repertoire size and the extent of clonotype sharing between individuals. For each donor, CD4 naive and CD4 memory were each run on three plates, CD8 naive on two plates, and CD8 memory on one plate. Summary of the overall study and its limitations: Based on pairwise subsampling, the degree of clonotype sharing among donors was expected to be affected by sequencing depth. Naive subsets generally had larger estimated clonotype richness than memory subsets did. Around 5.4% of naive CD4, 3.5% of naive CD8, about 2.1% of memory CD4, and around 0.4% of memory CD8 clonotypes were shared across a few donors. Clonotypes shared by all four sorted-subset donors showed higher generation probabilities than non-shared clonotypes. Sampling was restricted to blood, and TCR repertoires in tissues likely differ from the TCR repertoires found in blood. Because the study included only a small number of donors, the genetic and exposure-history diversity represented was limited. Even with the large sequencing depth, rarefaction of the sorted-subset datasets indicated that sequencing was incomplete.

TCR CDR3 regions were amplified from genomic DNA by multiplex PCR using the deep immunoSEQ assay. For each cell subset, the extracted genomic DNA was distributed evenly across all wells of several immunoSEQ 96-well plates, and each plate served as one replicate. Each replicate PCR for sorted subsets received about 210 ng genomic DNA, equal to 28,000 or so T cell genomes. Purified libraries were measured with a Qubit 3.0 fluorometer, size-checked on a Bioanalyzer 2100, and measured again with the KAPA Library Quantification kit. Each immunoSEQ 96-well plate was sequenced on its own single-read 150-cycle Illumina NextSeq 550 flow cell. The study's processing was this. Because the immunoSEQ output included only junctional sequences and no quality scores, the filtering could not be the same as the filtering used for full-length reads. To assign V/J genes and CDR3, sequences were annotated against IMGT germline references using PyIR, a Python wrapper for IgBLAST v1.9. Reads were removed for weak V/J assignments (E-value above 1e-6), missing CDR3, stop codons, out-of-frame junctions, or ambiguous translated residues. A V3J clonotype was defined by an identical inferred V gene, J gene, and CDR3 amino acid sequence. Percentage overlap between repertoires was calculated by dividing the number of shared unique clonotypes by the size of the smaller repertoire. RTK rarefaction, the Chao1 estimator, and Recon v2.1 estimates of unobserved clonotypes were used to assess repertoire richness. Generation probabilities were computed with OLGA for all TCRbeta clonotypes obtained by the gDNA method from several donors. The immuneACCESS repertoire file appears here via TCRdb, limited to in-frame rearrangements. These files lack a portion of the clones; in checked studies, under half of the deficit traces to unresolved V genes, and the cause of the others is not known. V and J calls plus clone size are reproduced from that table; the DNA served to infer D and trimming. Present in this sample are almost 700,000 clones, about 91% of which were seen just once. Of the sample, approximately 24% is held by the ten largest clones.

Regarding this clone: Its antigen has not been determined. Base-call qualities are not available, and no considerably larger clone is one nucleotide away.

For the CD8 naive samples, CD45RO-negative cells were positively selected for CCR7, yielding a CD45RA+CCR7+ population from which TemRA cells were excluded. The donors were healthy, HIV-negative adults with no recently reported acute infections or vaccinations. Only Caucasian adults living in Nashville, Tennessee, USA were represented among the donors. Blood was collected by leukapheresis, and PBMCs were isolated by Ficoll-Histopaque density gradient centrifugation and then cryopreserved in liquid nitrogen vapor phase. Analytical flow cytometry was used to check the purity and quantity of each magnetically sorted T cell population. Each sorted fraction had its genomic DNA isolated and then quantified by UV absorbance on a Nanodrop 2000c. V lost 7 bases and J lost 3 bases, and the count of bases not matched to a germline gene is 10. The germline V gene encodes CDR1 MNHEY and CDR2 SVGAGI. The CDR3 has 15 amino acids, counting the end cysteine and phenylalanine. Solely the CDR3 DNA is kept, with 45 bases framed from the first base.

Sequences were obtained from naive CD8+ T cells sorted from blood. Sample cell subset or site, as interpreted from the label and publication: CD45RA+CCR7+. The sequence is built from TRBV6-5 and TRBJ2-7; 9 central bases correspond to TRBD2. The receptor comes from a young man in good health. The DNA sequence reads TGTGCCAGCAAACCAAGGGTAGCGGGGGTCTACGAGCAGTACTTC. It encodes CASKPRVAGVYEQYF.